Included here is one T cell receptor beta chain sequence, with context. Its matching antigen is unknown. This record belongs to a study of shared clonotypes between healthy human individuals. General study findings and limits: Relative to their counterparts shared across all four donors, non-shared clonotypes exhibited diminished generation probabilities.

Every immunoSEQ plate was one replicate of a subset's evenly spread DNA. Some clones are missing from TCRdb's copy, which holds only in-frame ones; the method was immunoSEQ multiplex PCR. The sample holds over 1.4 million clones; more than 95% are singletons and the top ten take approximately 1.2%. The sample consisted of naive CD4+ T cells sorted from blood. Subset meaning: CD45RA+ positively selected. This receptor was obtained from a man aged 25 to 40 in good health.

CDR3 residues: CASSLEGGGPNEQFF. The DNA for the CDR3 is TGTGCCAGCAGCTTAGAAGGGGGAGGGCCCAATGAGCAGTTCTTC. The chain recombines TRBV7-9 with TRBJ2-1, with D possibly TRBD2 on 7 matching bases. The CDR3 length is 15 residues. Between the trimmed V and J ends, which lost 1 base and 6 bases, there was a span of 13 bases. Per the germline V gene, CDR1 is SEHNR and CDR2 is FQNEAQ (reference sequence).